This TCR beta chain was profiled in a study of regulatory T cells in long-lasting Graves disease. Overall study findings and caveats: Among persistent patients, a larger number of public clonotypes were shared (roughly 2,700) than among newly diagnosed patients (under 1,000). Under persistent disease, TRBV28, TRBJ1-2 and TRBJ2-5 were used preferentially.

The authors built TCR beta libraries using iRepertoire HTBI primers and Arm-PCR of CDR3 regions. TCRdb called the multiplex PCR reads again in MiXCR, with one record for every CDR3 protein. The data show about 470,000 distinct CDR3 sequences, with 20% to 25% seen just once and 6.5% to 9% held by the top ten. With V trimmed by 6 bases and J by 7 bases, 7 bases remained unmatched. CDR1 and CDR2 (germline): MDHEN, SYDVKM. This CDR3 is built from 14 residues. The time point denotes: persistent/refractory GD, antithyroid drugs over 5 years with positive TRAb. The TCR library was prepared using RNA isolated from PBMCs. This clonotype was seen ten or more times. Antigen unknown.

The genes are TRBV28 and TRBJ1-4, with 8 bases fitting TRBD1. The sequence derives from a female donor with Graves disease. The starting material was peripheral blood mononuclear cells (PBMCs), obtained when the disease was refractory, from a patient treated with antithyroid drugs. Written as DNA, the CDR3 is TGTGCCAGCAGAACCGGACAGGGCGGTGAAAAACTGTTTTTT. This encodes CASRTGQGGEKLFF.